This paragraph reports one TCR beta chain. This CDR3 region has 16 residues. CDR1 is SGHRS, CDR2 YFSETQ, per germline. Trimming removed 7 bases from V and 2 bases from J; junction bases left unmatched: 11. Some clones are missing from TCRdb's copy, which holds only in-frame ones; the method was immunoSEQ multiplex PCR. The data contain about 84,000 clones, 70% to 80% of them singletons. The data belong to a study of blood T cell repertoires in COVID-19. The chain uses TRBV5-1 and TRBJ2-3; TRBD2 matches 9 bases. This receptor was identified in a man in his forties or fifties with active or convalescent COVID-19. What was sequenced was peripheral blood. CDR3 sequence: CASSTQAGGTTDTQYF. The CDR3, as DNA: TGCGCCAGCTCGACCCAAGCGGGGGGTACCACAGATACGCAGTATTTT.